Following are 30 T cell receptor beta chains from one sample sequenced in a study of cytomegalovirus exposure and HLA in healthy donors. The PCR was carried out with 60 Vbeta primers and 13 Jbeta primers. The protocol was immunoSEQ multiplex PCR, while the TCRdb copy is restricted to in-frame clones and leaves out a portion. The sample has approximately 130,000 clones, 64% seen once. Sequencing was performed on PBMCs. These receptor sequences come from a woman between 40 and 50 years old in good health and CMV-seronegative.

The chain recombines TRBV5-1 with TRBJ1-2; weak D call: TRBD1 (5 bases). This CDR3 has 12 residues. The V gene's germline CDR1 is SGHRS and CDR2 YFSETQ. V dropped 0 bases and J dropped 8 bases, with 8 bases sitting between them. CDR3 in DNA: TGCGCCAGCAGCTTGGGGGGCGAGGGCTACACCTTC. This encodes CASSLGGEGYTF.

The chain carries TRBV6-1 and TRBJ2-3, with D hard to call. The CDR3 is made up of 15 amino acids. Germline V lookup: CDR1 MNHNS, CDR2 SASEGT. The V and J ends lost 2 bases and 0 bases respectively, with 9 bases between them. The CDR3 DNA reads as TGTGCCAGCAGTGAAAATCAGTTGAGCACAGATACGCAGTATTTT. It yields the protein CASSENQLSTDTQYF.

The J gene is TRBJ1-1, the V gene TRBV5-1; 7 positions agree with TRBD1. Germline V gene sequence: CDR1 SGHRS, CDR2 YFSETQ. Trimming removed 4 bases from V and 4 bases from J; junction bases left unmatched: 4. The CDR3 is made up of 13 amino acids. The CDR3: CASSRGRGTEAFF. The CDR3 DNA is TGCGCCAGCAGCAGGGGGCGAGGCACTGAAGCTTTCTTT. The full variable domain, its missing parts supplied by reference TRBV5-1 and TRBJ1-1, is KAGVTQTPRYLIKTRGQQVTLSCSPISGHRSVSWYQQTPGQGLQFLFEYFSETQRNKGNFPGRFSGRQFSNSRSEMNVSTLELGDSALYLCASSRGRGTEAFFGQGTRLTVV.

The chain recombines TRBV23-1 with TRBJ1-5; no firm D call. TRBV23-1 carries the ORF label, with uncertain function. There are 14 residues in the CDR3. Between the trimmed V and J ends, which lost 6 bases and 4 bases, there was a span of 13 bases. This chain's CDR3 is CASSFKVRNQPQHF. Here the CDR3 DNA reads TGCGCCAGCAGCTTTAAAGTTCGGAATCAGCCCCAGCATTTT.

V and J are TRBV2 and TRBJ2-5; 7 nucleotides match TRBD2. V shed 7 bases and J 9 bases; nucleotides not matched to a gene: 5. This CDR3 spans 11 amino acids. Per germline, CDR1 SNHLY and CDR2 FYNNEI. CDR3 bases: TGTGCCAGCAAATGGGAGGGAGCCCAGTACTTC. Translation: CASKWEGAQYF.

The V and J genes are TRBV7-9 and TRBJ1-2; TRBD1 might be the D (5 bases). The germline V gene has CDR1 SEHNR and CDR2 FQNEAQ (reference sequence). The CDR3 loop spans 18 amino acids. V lost 5 bases, J lost 2 bases, and 24 bases lay in between. CDR3 sequence reads: CASSRQHGPGESNYGYTF. As DNA, the CDR3 is TGTGCCAGCAGCCGTCAACACGGGCCGGGGGAGTCCAACTATGGCTACACCTTC.

The genes are TRBV29-1 and TRBJ2-1; D remains unclear. Trimming shortened V by 1 base and J by 5 bases, and 9 bases separated the two germline ends. The CDR3 is 13 residues long. Germline lookup yields CDR1 SQVTM and CDR2 ANQGSEA. The CDR3 is CSVEGRQHNEQFF. The CDR3 region has the DNA TGCAGCGTTGAAGGGCGACAACACAATGAGCAGTTCTTC.

This sequence joins TRBV4-2 and TRBJ1-4, with D tentatively TRBD1 (5 bases). Germline V gene lookup returns CDR1 LGHNA and CDR2 YNFKEQ. V was clipped by 0 bases and J by 4 bases, with 6 bases between them. The length of the CDR3 is 14 residues. The CDR3 reads CASSQEQVNEKLFF. The CDR3 DNA reads as TGTGCCAGCAGCCAAGAACAGGTTAATGAAAAACTGTTTTTT.

The chain couples TRBV2 to TRBJ1-1; D possibly corresponds to TRBD1 (6 bases). V dropped 9 bases and J dropped 7 bases, with 21 bases sitting between them. Germline assignment: CDR1 SNHLY and CDR2 FYNNEI. This CDR3 has 14 residues. The CDR3 coding sequence is TGTGCCAGTGCCCCCGGGGGGGGGCTTGGTGAAGCTTTCTTT. Its protein is CASAPGGGLGEAFF.

A note on this clone: This CDR3 is also generated by other DNA sequences in the sample. This chain joins TRBV27 and TRBJ2-2; D is possibly TRBD1 (6 bases). Per the germline V gene, CDR1 is MNHEY and CDR2 is SMNVEV (reference sequence). The CDR3 runs 14 residues. V lost 6 bases and J 1 base, leaving 9 bases between the germline ends. CDR3 region: CASSDRMNTGELFF. The CDR3 nucleotides are TGTGCCAGCAGCGACAGGATGAACACCGGGGAGCTGTTTTTT.

The genes are TRBV7-2 and TRBJ2-3; D gene ambiguous. Germline CDR1 is SGHTA and CDR2 is FQGNSA. V lost 5 bases, J lost 0 bases, and 6 bases lay in between. This CDR3 comprises 13 residues. For the CDR3, the DNA is TGTGCCAGCAGCCCCACTAGCACAGATACGCAGTATTTT. Its protein product is CASSPTSTDTQYF. Based on the CDR3 plus reference TRBV7-2 and TRBJ2-3, the full variable domain is GAGVSQSPSNKVTEKGKDVELRCDPISGHTALYWYRQSLGQGLEFLIYFQGNSAPDKSGLPSDRFSAERTGGSVSTLTIQRTQQEDSAVYLCASSPTSTDTQYFGPGTRLTVL.

The J gene is TRBJ1-5, the V gene TRBV29-1; D is possibly TRBD1 (5 bases). Germline assignment: CDR1 SQVTM and CDR2 ANQGSEA. Trimming took off 4 bases at V and 7 bases at J, with 8 bases between the two ends. The CDR3 has 11 amino acids. The CDR3 is CSVGRDQPQHF. CDR3 coding DNA: TGCAGCGTTGGGCGGGACCAGCCCCAGCATTTT.

J is TRBJ2-2 and V is TRBV5-4, with D maybe TRBD2 (7 bases). The ends were cut back, 2 bases at V and 6 bases at J, with 8 bases in the middle. The CDR3 contains 13 residues. Germline lookup yields CDR1 SGHNT and CDR2 YYREEE (reference sequence). The chain's CDR3 is CASSLGGAGELFF. The DNA of the CDR3 is TGTGCCAGCAGCTTAGGGGGGGCCGGGGAGCTGTTTTTT.

A single count supports this clone. The chain links TRBV7-2 to TRBJ2-2; 11 bases align to TRBD2. Germline V gene lookup returns CDR1 SGHTA and CDR2 FQGNSA. The V gene end was trimmed by 4 bases and the J gene end by 5 bases; junction bases not matched to a gene: 6. This CDR3 comprises 16 residues. The CDR3 here is CASSSPSGGKTGELFF. CDR3 sequence (DNA): TGTGCCAGCAGCTCCCCTAGCGGGGGGAAAACCGGGGAGCTGTTTTTT.

In this sample, this clone turned up a few times. The chain is built from TRBV6-6 and TRBJ2-7, with D perhaps matching TRBD2 (6 bases). Germline V CDR1 and CDR2: MNHNY, SVGAGI (reference sequence). This CDR3 is 16 amino acids long. The ends were cut back, 1 base at V and 2 bases at J, with 15 bases in the middle. The CDR3: CASSYLLLAPPYEQYF. CDR3 nucleotide sequence: TGTGCCAGCAGTTACTTGCTTCTAGCGCCACCCTACGAGCAGTACTTC.

The chain joins TRBV5-6 to TRBJ1-5; D is possibly TRBD1 (6 bases). CDR1 SGHDT and CDR2 YYEEEE come from the germline V gene. The CDR3 is made up of 14 amino acids. V was clipped by 4 bases and J by 3 bases, with 11 bases between them. CDR3 region: CASSLGQFNQPQHF. In nucleotides, the CDR3 is TGTGCCAGCAGCCTCGGACAGTTCAATCAGCCCCAGCATTTT.

The rearrangement joins TRBV5-1 to TRBJ2-7, with 7 nucleotides matching TRBD2. CDR3 length: 15 amino acids. CDR1 and CDR2 from the germline V gene are SGHRS and YFSETQ. Trimming removed 2 bases from V and 2 bases from J; junction bases left unmatched: 7. The CDR3 DNA is TGCGCCAGCAGCTTCGTTGGCGGGGGAGCCTACGAGCAGTACTTC. This translates into CASSFVGGGAYEQYF.

The chain carries TRBV7-9 and TRBJ2-2, with D possibly being TRBD2 (6 bases). CDR1 and CDR2 (germline): SEHNR, FQNEAQ (reference sequence). The CDR3 consists of 18 residues. The ends were cut back, 2 bases at V and 4 bases at J, with 20 bases in the middle. This chain's CDR3 is CASSLSSLARDFTGELFF. The CDR3 DNA follows: TGTGCCAGCAGCTTATCCTCTCTAGCTAGGGACTTCACCGGGGAGCTGTTTTTT.

This clone occurred a few times. CDR3 DNA sequence: TGTGCCAGCAGTGGAGGGACAGGGATATTCGGGAGGGGCTACACCTTC. Amino acid sequence: CASSGGTGIFGRGYTF. The chain links TRBV2 to TRBJ1-2; 9 positions match TRBD1. Trimming at V came to 4 bases and at J to 8 bases, leaving 14 bases not matched to a gene. CDR1 and CDR2 from the germline V gene are SNHLY and FYNNEI. The CDR3 length is 16 residues.

The chain recombines TRBV4-2 with TRBJ2-7, with 8 positions matching TRBD1. The CDR3 length is 16 residues. CDR1 is LGHNA and CDR2 is YNFKEQ in the germline V gene. V dropped 3 bases and J dropped 2; count of bases not matched to a gene: 9. CDR3 loop: CASSQGDRMGTYEQYF. DNA of the CDR3: TGTGCCAGCAGCCAGGGGGACAGGATGGGAACCTACGAGCAGTACTTC.

The chain uses TRBV5-1 and TRBJ1-1, with D maybe TRBD1 (5 bases). V lost 0 bases and J 1 base, leaving 7 bases between the germline ends. The V gene's germline CDR1 is SGHRS and CDR2 YFSETQ. The CDR3 loop spans 14 amino acids. This chain's CDR3 is CASSLEGKNTEAFF. The CDR3, as DNA: TGCGCCAGCAGCTTGGAGGGGAAGAACACTGAAGCTTTCTTT.

This rearrangement joins TRBV11-2 to TRBJ2-2; the match to TRBD2 covers 7 bases. With V trimmed by 8 bases and J by 3 bases, 6 bases remained unmatched. CDR1 is SGHAT and CDR2 is FQNNGV in the germline V gene. The CDR3 has 14 amino acids. Here the CDR3 DNA reads TGTGCCAGCGGGTGGGGGAGGGACACCGGGGAGCTGTTTTTT. This translates into CASGWGRDTGELFF.

The V and J genes are TRBV7-2 and TRBJ1-1, with 8 bases that match TRBD1. There are 15 residues in the CDR3. Losses at the gene ends were 4 bases for V and 5 bases for J; bases not matched to a gene: 9. Germline lookup yields CDR1 SGHTA and CDR2 FQGNSA. The chain's CDR3 is CASSWTGRVRTEAFF. The CDR3 DNA sequence: TGTGCCAGCAGCTGGACAGGGAGGGTCAGGACTGAAGCTTTCTTT.

In this sample, this clone turned up a few times. The rearrangement joins TRBV2 to TRBJ1-2; D is ambiguous. The CDR3 has 12 amino acids. Per germline, CDR1 SNHLY and CDR2 FYNNEI. V lost 5 bases and J 3 bases, leaving 7 bases between the germline ends. The CDR3 here is CASSTADYGYTF. CDR3 sequence (DNA): TGTGCCAGCAGTACAGCCGACTATGGCTACACCTTC.

The chain links TRBV7-2 to TRBJ2-3, with 8 bases that match TRBD1. There are 17 residues in the CDR3. Germline V gene lookup returns CDR1 SGHTA and CDR2 FQGNSA. Losses at the gene ends were 2 bases for V and 2 bases for J; bases not matched to a gene: 9. Here the CDR3 DNA reads TGTGCCAGCAGCTTAAACCCCCAGGGGGCTAACACAGATACGCAGTATTTT. This encodes CASSLNPQGANTDTQYF.

J is TRBJ2-7 and V is TRBV19, with D perhaps TRBD1 (5 bases). The CDR3 is made up of 15 amino acids. Germline V gene sequence: CDR1 LNHDA, CDR2 SQIVND (reference sequence). Trimming left V 5 bases short and J 2 bases short, with 16 bases between. This chain's CDR3 is CASSLKGFSAYEQYF. The CDR3 DNA sequence: TGTGCCAGTAGTCTCAAGGGGTTTTCAGCCTACGAGCAGTACTTC.

This chain uses TRBV7-2 with TRBJ1-5; D gene unclear. Germline-derived CDR1 and CDR2 are SGHTA and FQGNSA. The CDR3 consists of 12 residues. With 6 bases removed from V and 5 bases from J, the gap between germline ends came to 8 bases. CDR3 residues: CASRLGDQPQHF. The CDR3 region has the DNA TGTGCCAGCAGACTAGGAGATCAGCCCCAGCATTTT.

J is TRBJ1-3 and V is TRBV23-1; D may be TRBD1 (6 bases). Being an ORF, TRBV23-1 has a function that is uncertain. The length of the CDR3 is 18 residues. Trimming pared 0 bases from V and 0 bases from J, leaving 15 bases between. The CDR3 spells CASSQSSGKQGSGNTIYF. The CDR3 DNA reads as TGCGCCAGCAGTCAATCAAGTGGGAAACAGGGCTCTGGAAACACCATATATTTT.

Turning to this clone: The junction and the germline gene differ at one end; a read error may be behind it. Additional DNA sequences in this sample encode the identical CDR3. The chain is built from TRBV7-3 and TRBJ2-5, with D unresolved. The CDR3 totals 13 residues. The germline CDR1 and CDR2 sequences are SGHTA and FQGTGA. The CDR3 sequence: CASSMTNQETQYF. The CDR3 region has the DNA TGTGCCAGCAGCATGACAAACCAGGAGACCCAGTACTTC. The whole variable domain, remainder taken from reference TRBV7-3 and TRBJ2-5, is GAGVSQTPSNKVTEKGKYVELRCDPISGHTALYWYRQSLGQGPEFLIYFQGTGAADDSGLPNDRFFAVRPEGSVSTLKIQRTERGDSAVYLCASSMTNQETQYFGPGTRLLVL.

The V gene is TRBV7-9, the J gene TRBJ1-2; D is ambiguous. Germline V gene data show CDR1 as SEHNR and CDR2 as FQNEAQ (reference sequence). V was shortened by 0 bases and J by 5 bases, with 10 bases between the two germline ends. The CDR3 spans 14 residues. CDR3 sequence (DNA): TGTGCCAGCAGCTTAGCCGAGCACCCATATGGCTACACCTTC. This translates into CASSLAEHPYGYTF.